The present TCR beta chain was sequenced within a study of T-cell reconstitution after alpha-beta-depleted transplantation in children. V was cut by 5 bases and J by 0 bases, with 9 bases left in between. Germline V gene sequence: CDR1 KGHDR, CDR2 SFDVKD. The CDR3 has 15 residues. This sample's TCRbeta library carried unique molecular identifier barcodes. MiXCR was run by TCRdb on the PCR reads, yielding one entry per CDR3 protein. The sample contains nearly 400,000 distinct CDR3 sequences, just over 20% of which appear only once. The clonotype originates from a human donor who donated a stem cell graft to a child with acute myeloid leukemia. The chain employs TRBV24-1 and TRBJ2-2; D remains unclear. The source material was PBMCs from the stem cell graft donor, sampled from the stem cell graft. DNA for the CDR3: TGTGCCACCAGTGGGTATGGGTCGAACACCGGGGAGCTGTTTTTT. Residues: CATSGYGSNTGELFF.